These T cell receptor beta chains were read from a single sample in a study of response to subunit inactivated influenza vaccine. A single record per CDR3 protein comes from TCRdb applying MiXCR to the RT-PCR reads. The sample records 650,000 to 700,000 distinct CDR3 sequences, more than 15% being singletons. This specimen was PBMCs from blood, taken 11 to 12 days after vaccination. These receptors all come from a man aged 45-65 years who received an inactivated influenza vaccine. Each CDR3 is given with its conserved first and last residue. D genes are given only for firm matches. Size tells how often a clone was seen (once, few, many) or the class of an expanded clone, and some rows leave it out.

TRBJ2-7,few,TRBV13,NA,CASRPGGRQLTYEQYF,TGTGCCAGCAGACCTGGAGGGCGGCAGTTGACCTACGAGCAGTACTTC
TRBJ2-7,many,TRBV6-4,TRBD2,CASSPGLASYEQYF,TGTGCCAGCAGTCCGGGACTAGCAAGTTACGAGCAGTACTTC
TRBJ2-1,few,TRBV20-1,NA,CSAPGAEPALSNEQFF,TGCAGTGCCCCTGGGGCGGAACCCGCTTTGAGCAATGAGCAGTTCTTC
TRBJ2-1,NA,TRBV7-2,NA,CASRLGGITYNEQFF,TGTGCCAGCAGGCTGGGCGGGATTACCTACAATGAGCAGTTCTTC
TRBJ2-1,NA,TRBV5-8,NA,CASSLGRDEQFF,TGTGCCAGCAGCTTAGGTCGAGATGAGCAGTTCTTC
TRBJ2-3,few,TRBV5-1,NA,CASSPDALYTDTQYF,TGCGCCAGCAGTCCGGACGCGTTGTACACAGATACGCAGTATTTT
TRBJ2-1,NA,TRBV20-1,NA,CSARGRNNEQFF,TGCAGTGCCCGGGGGAGAAACAATGAGCAGTTCTTC
TRBJ2-3,few,TRBV4-3,NA,CASSQDTGREVTDTQYF,TGCGCCAGCAGCCAAGATACAGGTCGGGAAGTGACAGATACGCAGTATTTT
TRBJ2-5,NA,TRBV20-1,TRBD1,CSAKNRDRQETQYF,TGCAGTGCTAAAAACCGGGACAGACAAGAGACCCAGTACTTC
TRBJ2-2,few,TRBV6-1,NA,CASSELWSYPGELFF,TGTGCCAGCAGTGAACTGTGGTCATATCCCGGGGAGCTGTTTTTT
TRBJ2-6,few,TRBV4-3,NA,CASSQDLLGANVLTF,TGCGCCAGCAGCCAAGATCTATTAGGGGCCAACGTCCTGACTTTC
TRBJ2-2,NA,TRBV20-1,TRBD2,CSARDSSGGAHGELFF,TGCAGTGCTAGAGATAGCAGCGGGGGGGCCCACGGGGAGCTGTTTTTT
TRBJ2-7,NA,TRBV20-1,NA,CSGSPYEQYF,TGCAGTGGTTCTCCCTACGAGCAGTACTTC
TRBJ2-3,NA,TRBV5-1,TRBD1,CASSHGQVLDTQYF,TGCGCCAGCAGCCATGGACAGGTCCTGGATACGCAGTATTTT
TRBJ2-3,NA,TRBV7-2,TRBD2,CASSGGLAGRTDTQYF,TGTGCCAGCAGCGGGGGACTAGCGGGCCGCACAGATACGCAGTATTTT
TRBJ2-7,NA,TRBV27,NA,CASSTRSEYPYEQYF,TGTGCCAGCAGTACACGTAGCGAATACCCCTACGAGCAGTACTTC
TRBJ1-5,many,TRBV20-1,TRBD1,CSANEGANQPQHF,TGCAGTGCCAATGAGGGGGCCAATCAGCCCCAGCATTTT
TRBJ1-5,NA,TRBV20-1,NA,CSASRGAVNQPQHF,TGCAGTGCTAGTAGGGGAGCGGTAAACCAGCCCCAGCATTTT
TRBJ1-3,few,TRBV5-1,NA,CASTSSGNTIYF,TGCGCCAGCACCAGCTCTGGAAACACCATATATTTT
TRBJ1-6,NA,TRBV20-1,TRBD1,CSALTGVYNSPLHF,TGCAGTGCTCTGACAGGGGTTTACAATTCACCCCTCCACTTT
TRBJ2-1,few,TRBV29-1,NA,CSGGSGLSADEQFF,TGCAGCGGGGGATCAGGGTTGTCCGCGGATGAGCAGTTCTTC
TRBJ2-1,NA,TRBV20-1,NA,CSAPTRGASNEQFF,TGCAGTGCTCCCACACGGGGGGCATCTAATGAGCAGTTCTTC
TRBJ1-1,few,TRBV6-1,NA,CASTKAHTFEAFF,TGTGCCAGCACTAAAGCGCATACATTCGAAGCTTTCTTT
TRBJ2-3,NA,TRBV27,TRBD2,CASSRLAGIISTDTQYF,TGTGCCAGCAGTAGACTAGCGGGGATTATTAGCACAGATACGCAGTATTTT
TRBJ2-1,NA,TRBV24-1,NA,CATSDYGTGATGFNEQFF,TGTGCCACCAGTGATTATGGGACGGGCGCTACGGGGTTCAATGAGCAGTTCTTC
TRBJ2-3,NA,TRBV20-1,TRBD1,CSVGGQRLIGTDTQYF,TGCAGTGTAGGGGGACAGAGGCTTATTGGGACAGATACGCAGTATTTT
TRBJ2-5,NA,TRBV7-2,NA,CASSLDRQAETQYF,TGTGCCAGCAGCTTAGATCGACAAGCGGAGACCCAGTACTTC
TRBJ2-2,NA,TRBV4-2,TRBD1,CARGPRHRGRGTGELFF,TGTGCCAGGGGCCCCCGGCACAGGGGGCGAGGCACCGGGGAGCTGTTTTTT
TRBJ1-6,NA,TRBV10-3,TRBD1,CAISEMGQGDSPLHF,TGTGCCATCAGTGAGATGGGACAGGGGGATTCACCCCTCCACTTT
TRBJ2-7,many,TRBV20-1,NA,CSARSRNEQYF,TGCAGTGCTAGGAGTAGGAACGAGCAGTACTTC
TRBJ2-3,NA,TRBV5-4,TRBD2,CASSLSSGPGNTQYF,TGTGCCAGCAGCTTGTCTAGCGGCCCGGGAAATACGCAGTATTTT
TRBJ2-2,NA,TRBV20-1,NA,CSARDFLLGELFF,TGCAGTGCTAGAGATTTTTTACTCGGGGAGCTGTTTTTT
TRBJ1-6,few,TRBV6-1,NA,CASRGRILDNSPLHF,TGTGCCAGCAGGGGGAGGATCTTGGATAATTCACCCCTCCACTTT
TRBJ1-5,many,TRBV7-9,NA,CASASDRSNQPQHF,TGTGCCAGCGCCTCAGACCGTAGCAATCAGCCCCAGCATTTT
TRBJ2-7,NA,TRBV5-1,NA,CASSLSPGKTYEQYF,TGCGCCAGCAGCTTGTCTCCCGGGAAAACCTACGAGCAGTACTTC
TRBJ2-1,NA,TRBV5-1,TRBD2,CASSLESRGNGIHEQFF,TGCGCCAGCAGCTTGGAGTCGCGGGGGAACGGTATTCATGAGCAGTTCTTC
TRBJ2-6,many,TRBV9,TRBD1,CASSAGTGRVGANVLTF,TGTGCCAGCAGCGCGGGGACAGGGAGGGTTGGGGCCAACGTCCTGACTTTC
TRBJ2-7,NA,TRBV5-1,NA,CASSTGHTASYEQYF,TGCGCCAGCAGCACGGGACACACGGCGTCCTACGAGCAGTACTTC
TRBJ2-3,few,TRBV7-2,NA,CASSRRGLAQYF,TGTGCCAGCAGCCGCAGGGGCTTGGCGCAGTATTTT
TRBJ2-7,few,TRBV20-1,TRBD2,CSAQTSGGYEQYF,TGCAGTGCCCAAACTAGCGGGGGATACGAGCAGTACTTC
TRBJ2-7,few,TRBV6-5,NA,CASSYLGWDSNSYEQYF,TGTGCCAGCAGTTACCTGGGCTGGGACTCAAACTCCTACGAGCAGTACTTC
TRBJ2-7,few,TRBV20-1,NA,CSAPTRQTPSSYEQYF,TGCAGTGCTCCAACCAGGCAGACCCCAAGCTCCTACGAGCAGTACTTC
TRBJ2-7,NA,TRBV4-2,NA,CASSQELFYEQYF,TGTGCCAGCAGCCAAGAGTTGTTTTACGAGCAGTACTTC
TRBJ2-1,NA,TRBV12-3/TRBV12-4,TRBD1,CASILDRGYNEQFF,TGTGCCAGCATCCTGGACAGGGGTTACAATGAGCAGTTCTTC
TRBJ2-1,many,TRBV24-1,TRBD2,CATGLAGGLNEQFF,TGTGCCACCGGACTAGCGGGGGGGTTGAATGAGCAGTTCTTC
TRBJ2-7,NA,TRBV29-1,TRBD2,CSAGSGLAGREQYF,TGCAGCGCGGGATCGGGACTAGCGGGACGCGAGCAGTACTTC
TRBJ2-3,NA,TRBV2,NA,CASSDPTSSTDTQYF,TGTGCCAGCAGTGACCCGACTAGTTCCACAGATACGCAGTATTTT